These T cell receptor beta chains were read from a single sample in a study of neurological immune-mediated disorders. One entry per CDR3 protein results from TCRdb running MiXCR on the 5' RACE reads. The sample has some 87,000 distinct CDR3 sequences, roughly an eighth seen once; the top ten hold about 4.6%. The sample comprised PBMCs. The receptors were sampled from a female donor with HTLV-1-associated myelopathy (HAM/TSP). Each CDR3 is given without its conserved first and last residue.

>TRBJ2-7|TRBV7-2|10
ASSLAQVEQY
>TRBJ2-1|TRBV3-1|12
ASTTSRTGGEQF
>TRBJ2-7|TRBV7-7|12
ASSLGTGSYEQY
>TRBJ1-3|TRBV20-1|11
SARQGSGNTIY
>TRBJ1-3|TRBV10-3|11
AIRDGSGNTIY
>TRBJ2-5|TRBV5-1|12
ASSWGWGAETQY
>TRBJ1-5|TRBV6-6|14
ASSPPQGAGNQPQH
>TRBJ2-5|TRBV5-1|13
ASSSGGDRGETQY
>TRBJ2-5|TRBV7-2|12
ASSFSPGTTGQY
>TRBJ2-7|TRBV27|15
ASSLRIHSDGSYEQY
>TRBJ2-1|TRBV20-1|13
SARDLLGNGNEQF
>TRBJ2-7|TRBV29-1|13
SVRTERTLSYEQY
>TRBJ2-5|TRBV5-6|12
ASSSPTGGETQY
>TRBJ1-1|TRBV29-1|9
SVDGTVGAF
>TRBJ2-7|TRBV2|11
ASRASVSYEQY
>TRBJ2-1|TRBV7-2|12
ASSLKTGTSGVH
>TRBJ2-1|TRBV6-4|10
ASRGTYNEQF
>TRBJ2-7|TRBV6-6|13
ASRDSGTASYEQY
>TRBJ2-7|TRBV11-2|13
ASSLDRGRSYEQY
>TRBJ1-5|TRBV20-1|14
SASFVGGLNNQPQH
>TRBJ2-1|TRBV27|14
ASSATRLSSYNEQF
>TRBJ1-6|TRBV5-1|14
ASSLDLSSYNSPLH
>TRBJ2-7|TRBV5-6|14
ASSLARFLESYEQY
>TRBJ2-7|TRBV20-1|10
SAGNRGYEQY
>TRBJ2-1|TRBV3-1|14
ASSLFGLRGYNEQF
>TRBJ2-1|TRBV12-5|11
ASGLSSVNEQF
>TRBJ2-7|TRBV5-5|12
ASTLAGEVYEQY
>TRBJ2-7|TRBV15|14
ATSRPTGTASYEQY
>TRBJ1-5|TRBV5-6|10
ASSRGGQPQH
>TRBJ2-2|TRBV11-2|14
ASSYSGGVSTGELF
>TRBJ2-7|TRBV4-2|17
ASSRSTGGSWMSSYEQY
>TRBJ2-4|TRBV25-1|13
ASSEFGAGLNIQY
>TRBJ1-5|TRBV6-5|14
ASSLSGIGGNQPQH
>TRBJ2-2|TRBV5-1|13
ASTTGTANTGELF
>TRBJ2-3|TRBV6-6|14
ASSYSGGGYTDTQY
>TRBJ2-7|TRBV5-1|13
ASSPGLTDSYEQY
>TRBJ2-1|TRBV14|14
ASSQEWGNPYNEQF